This T cell receptor (beta chain) was captured in a study of blood T cell repertoires in COVID-19. Overall study context: PBMCs, B-cell-depleted T cells, or T cells were the source of the cDNA or gDNA that made up the material.

Per the original data handling: Estimated nucleated cell counts came from reference gene primer amplification. Profiled with immunoSEQ multiplex PCR; TCRdb holds only in-frame clones, not every one. Clone size and V and J calls were adopted from that table, with D and trimming inferred from the DNA. The table includes 90,000 to 120,000 clones, about three quarters detected once. This clonotype was obtained from a man between 65 and 79 years old with acute or convalescent COVID-19. The specimen sequenced was peripheral blood.

The CDR3 spells CAISVGGQANQPQHF. The DNA for the CDR3 is TGTGCCATCAGTGTTGGGGGACAGGCCAATCAGCCCCAGCATTTT. The chain employs TRBV10-3 and TRBJ1-5; 8 nucleotides agree with TRBD1. The CDR3 length is 15 residues. The germline gives CDR1 ENHRY, CDR2 SYGVKD. The V and J ends lost 4 bases and 3 bases, in that order; junction bases with no gene match: 5.